This entry lists 12 T cell receptor beta chains sequenced from one sample in a study of blood T cell repertoires in COVID-19. Sequenced by immunoSEQ multiplex PCR; TCRdb stores in-frame clones only, minus some. The sample includes a few hundred thousand clones, 88% of them seen just once. The sample was peripheral blood. These receptors came from a man in his sixties who had recovered from COVID-19.

In this sample, this clone turned up a few times. The chain joins TRBV29-1 to TRBJ1-1, with unresolved D. The V end was cut by 4 bases, the J end by 4 bases, with 10 bases between. Per the germline V gene, CDR1 is SQVTM and CDR2 is ANQGSEA. The CDR3 covers 12 residues. The CDR3 is CSVAHGLTEAFF. The CDR3 nucleotides read TGCAGCGTTGCCCACGGACTCACTGAAGCTTTCTTT.

Written as DNA, the CDR3 is TGCAGCGTTGAACGGCTCCAGGGCCAACCTTTTTACAATGAGCAGTTCTTC. Translated, it gives CSVERLQGQPFYNEQFF. J is TRBJ2-1 and V is TRBV29-1, with D possibly being TRBD1 (5 bases). This CDR3 comprises 17 residues. The germline V gene encodes CDR1 SQVTM and CDR2 ANQGSEA. V lost 2 bases and J 4 bases, leaving 21 bases between the germline ends.

V and J are TRBV5-1 and TRBJ1-2; 10 bases match TRBD1. The CDR3 is 15 residues long. The germline CDR1 and CDR2 sequences are SGHRS and YFSETQ. J gave up 10 bases and V 0 bases, and 9 bases lay outside the gene matches. The CDR3 DNA reads TGCGCCAGCAGCTTGGGCCCCTCGGGACAGGGGCACTACACCTTC. It codes for CASSLGPSGQGHYTF.

This CDR3 reads CASSLGWDRGWEKLFF. Here the CDR3 DNA reads TGTGCCAGCAGCTTAGGCTGGGACAGGGGTTGGGAAAAACTGTTTTTT. V and J are TRBV7-2 and TRBJ1-4, with TRBD1 identical over 10 bases. CDR1 and CDR2 from the germline V gene are SGHTA and FQGNSA. This CDR3 region has 16 residues. V gave up 1 base and J gave up 8 bases; unmatched junction bases: 7.

The chain carries TRBV2 and TRBJ1-4, with D perhaps matching TRBD1 (6 bases). Germline assignment: CDR1 SNHLY and CDR2 FYNNEI. V was pared by 8 bases and J by 2 bases, with 15 bases between. The CDR3 covers 15 residues. CDR3 sequence: CASDPRGGTNEKLFF. The DNA for the CDR3 is TGTGCCAGCGATCCAAGGGGGGGCACTAATGAAAAACTGTTTTTT.

This chain connects TRBV20-1 to TRBJ2-7; D perhaps matches TRBD1 (6 bases). Germline V gene sequence: CDR1 DFQATT, CDR2 SNEGSKA (reference sequence). This CDR3 region has 16 residues. The V end lost 3 bases, the J end lost 3 bases, and 21 bases lay between the germline ends. The CDR3 region is CSASGGRGGLDYEQYF. CDR3 DNA: TGCAGTGCTAGTGGTGGGCGAGGGGGTTTGGACTACGAGCAGTACTTC.

This rearrangement joins TRBV30 to TRBJ1-2; D unresolved. CDR3 size: 11 residues. Germline V gives CDR1 GTSNPN, CDR2 SVGIG (reference sequence). V was clipped by 8 bases and J by 3 bases, with 10 bases between them. The chain's CDR3 is CAASQDYGYTF. In DNA, the CDR3 is TGTGCCGCCTCCCAGGACTATGGCTACACCTTC.

The V gene is TRBV19, the J gene TRBJ1-1; D is unclear. From germline, CDR1 is LNHDA and CDR2 SQIVND (reference sequence). Trimming pared 7 bases from V and 7 bases from J, leaving 25 bases between. The CDR3 spans 16 residues. In DNA form, the CDR3 reads TGTGCCAGTACCAATCTATACGACTCGCCAGTCGATGAAGCTTTCTTT. It specifies CASTNLYDSPVDEAFF.

The rearrangement links TRBV6-2 or TRBV6-3 to TRBJ2-3, with 9 positions matching TRBD1. Unmatched junction bases numbered 14, after V lost 1 base and J lost 0 bases. There are 20 residues in the CDR3. Germline V gene lookup returns CDR1 MNHEY and CDR2 SVGEGT. The CDR3 DNA sequence: TGTGCCAGCAGTTACTACCCCGGGACAGGGTCGGAGACTAGCACAGATACGCAGTATTTT. It yields the protein CASSYYPGTGSETSTDTQYF.

This CDR3 reads CASSTGTGDTEAFF. The CDR3 DNA reads TGTGCCAGCAGTACCGGGACAGGGGACACTGAAGCTTTCTTT. The chain couples TRBV2 to TRBJ1-1, with 10 bases lining up with TRBD1. This CDR3 contains 14 residues. The germline CDR1 and CDR2 sequences are SNHLY and FYNNEI. The V segment lost 5 bases and the J segment 3 bases; nucleotides outside the gene matches: 3.

A single count supports this clone. The CDR3 here is CASSDGQGAHFPHF. In DNA form, the CDR3 reads TGTGCCAGCAGCGATGGACAGGGGGCCCACTTCCCCCATTTT. The rearrangement links TRBV6-2 or TRBV6-3 to TRBJ1-5, with 11 bases identical to TRBD1. The trim removed 6 bases at V and 16 bases at J, leaving 14 bases unmatched. Germline V lookup: CDR1 MNHEY, CDR2 SVGEGT. This CDR3 contains 14 residues.

This clone was detected only once. This sequence joins TRBV7-3 and TRBJ2-6; 9 bases are a match to TRBD2. Trimming took 5 bases from V and 1 from J; bases not matched to a gene: 12. Per the germline V gene, CDR1 is SGHTA and CDR2 is FQGTGA. The CDR3 is made up of 19 amino acids. The DNA of the CDR3 is TGTGCCAGCAGCCCACCCCCGGCGGGGGGGCGGTCTGGGGCCAACGTCCTGACTTTC. Protein: CASSPPPAGGRSGANVLTF.